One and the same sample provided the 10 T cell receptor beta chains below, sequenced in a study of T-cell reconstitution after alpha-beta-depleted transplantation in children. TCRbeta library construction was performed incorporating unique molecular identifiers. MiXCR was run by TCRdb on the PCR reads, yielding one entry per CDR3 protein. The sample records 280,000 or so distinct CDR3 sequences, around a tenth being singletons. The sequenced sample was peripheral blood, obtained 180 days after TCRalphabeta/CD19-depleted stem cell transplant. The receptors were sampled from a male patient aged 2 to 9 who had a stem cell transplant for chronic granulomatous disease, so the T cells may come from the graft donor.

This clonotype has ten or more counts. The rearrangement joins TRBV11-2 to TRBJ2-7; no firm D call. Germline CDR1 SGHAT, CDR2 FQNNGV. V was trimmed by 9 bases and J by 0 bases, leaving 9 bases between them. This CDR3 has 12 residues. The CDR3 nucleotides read TGTGCCAGGGACCACAGCTCCTACGAGCAGTACTTC. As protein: CARDHSSYEQYF.

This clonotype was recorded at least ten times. CDR3 in amino acids: CASRRDGNYGYTF. CDR3 bases: TGTGCCAGCAGGCGGGACGGCAACTATGGCTACACCTTC. The chain employs TRBV7-9 and TRBJ1-2; TRBD1 is a possible D gene (5 bases). Germline assignment: CDR1 SEHNR and CDR2 FQNEAQ (reference sequence). Trimming pared 6 bases from V and 2 bases from J, leaving 10 bases between. The CDR3 extends over 13 amino acids.

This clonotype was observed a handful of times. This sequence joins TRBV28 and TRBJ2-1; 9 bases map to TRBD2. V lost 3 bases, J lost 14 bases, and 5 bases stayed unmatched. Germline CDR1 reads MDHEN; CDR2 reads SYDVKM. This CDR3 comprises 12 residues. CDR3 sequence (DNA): TGTGCCAGCAGTTTTCTGGCGGGAGGGAAGTTCTTC. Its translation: CASSFLAGGKFF.

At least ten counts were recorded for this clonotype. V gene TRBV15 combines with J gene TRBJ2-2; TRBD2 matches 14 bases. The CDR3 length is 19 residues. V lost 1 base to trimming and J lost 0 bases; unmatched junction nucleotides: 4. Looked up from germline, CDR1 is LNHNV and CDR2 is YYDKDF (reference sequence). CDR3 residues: CATSRATSGREPNTGELFF. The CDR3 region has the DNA TGTGCCACCAGCAGAGCGACTAGCGGGAGGGAACCGAACACCGGGGAGCTGTTTTTT. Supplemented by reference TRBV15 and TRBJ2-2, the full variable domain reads DAMVIQNPRYQVTQFGKPVTLSCSQTLNHNVMYWYQQKSSQAPKLLFHYYDKDFNNEADTPDNFQSRRPNTSFCFLDIRSPGLGDTAMYLCATSRATSGREPNTGELFFGEGSRLTVL.

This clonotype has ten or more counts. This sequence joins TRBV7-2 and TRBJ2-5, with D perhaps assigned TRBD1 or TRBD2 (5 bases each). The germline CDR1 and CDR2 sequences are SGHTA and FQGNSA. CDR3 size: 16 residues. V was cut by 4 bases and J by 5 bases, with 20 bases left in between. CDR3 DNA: TGTGCCAGCAGCTCTAACCGGGACCGGATTGGGGAGACCCAGTACTTC. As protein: CASSSNRDRIGETQYF.

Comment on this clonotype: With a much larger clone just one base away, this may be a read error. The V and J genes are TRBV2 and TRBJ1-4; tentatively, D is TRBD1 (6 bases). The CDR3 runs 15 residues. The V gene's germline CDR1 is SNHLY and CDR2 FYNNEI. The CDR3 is CASSPPGVTNEKQFF. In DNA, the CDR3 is TGTGCCAGCAGTCCCCCAGGGGTTACTAATGAAAAACAGTTTTTT.

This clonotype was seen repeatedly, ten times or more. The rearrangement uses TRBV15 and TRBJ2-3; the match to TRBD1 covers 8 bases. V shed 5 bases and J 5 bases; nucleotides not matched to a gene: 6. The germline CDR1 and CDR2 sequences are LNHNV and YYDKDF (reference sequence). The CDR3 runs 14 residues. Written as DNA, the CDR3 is TGTGCCACCAGCTGGGCAGGGGGCATAGATACGCAGTATTTT. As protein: CATSWAGGIDTQYF.

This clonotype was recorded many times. Written as DNA, the CDR3 is TGTGCCAGCAGCTTACGATTCAACTTCAGGGGAGATACGCAGTATTTT. Translation gives CASSLRFNFRGDTQYF. V usage is TRBV7-2 and J usage is TRBJ2-3, with a weak D call TRBD1 (6 bases). Trimming took off 2 bases at V and 5 bases at J, with 17 bases between the two ends. Germline values: CDR1 SGHTA, CDR2 FQGNSA. The CDR3 runs 16 residues. The whole variable domain, remainder taken from reference TRBV7-2 and TRBJ2-3, is GAGVSQSPSNKVTEKGKDVELRCDPISGHTALYWYRQSLGQGLEFLIYFQGNSAPDKSGLPSDRFSAERTGGSVSTLTIQRTQQEDSAVYLCASSLRFNFRGDTQYFGPGTRLTVL.

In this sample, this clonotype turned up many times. The CDR3 region has the DNA TGTGCCATCAGTGGCGGTGGGTTTCCAGATACGCAGTATTTT. It encodes CAISGGGFPDTQYF. The genes are TRBV10-3 and TRBJ2-3; no clear D gene. Germline CDR1 is ENHRY and CDR2 is SYGVKD. The CDR3 contains 14 residues. Trimming took 4 bases from V and 4 from J, leaving 12 bases between them.

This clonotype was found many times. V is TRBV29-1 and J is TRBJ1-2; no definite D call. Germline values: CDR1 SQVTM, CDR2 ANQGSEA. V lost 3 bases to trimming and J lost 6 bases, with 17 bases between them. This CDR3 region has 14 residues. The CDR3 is CSVDPGLGVDGYTF. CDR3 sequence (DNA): TGCAGCGTTGACCCCGGGTTGGGTGTAGATGGCTACACCTTC.